The 9 T cell receptor beta chains in this list originate from one sample, sequenced in a study of control samples from healthy donors and cancer patients (dated by TCRdb to 2020 to 2021). Libraries came from the immunoSEQ multiplex PCR assay. TCRdb limited this immuneACCESS table to in-frame rearrangements with V and J called. A share of clones is missing; checked studies link under half to unresolved V genes, and the rest is unexplained. In this sample the table shows roughly 160,000 clones, approximately 94% of which occur a single time. The top ten clonotypes cover 14% of the sample. The sequenced material came from PBMCs. The receptors shown here come from a man in his 60s with colorectal cancer.

This sequence joins TRBV19 and TRBJ1-5, with 9 bases lining up with TRBD1. CDR3 length: 14 amino acids. From germline, CDR1 is LNHDA and CDR2 SQIVND (reference sequence). V dropped 5 bases and J dropped 5; count of bases not matched to a gene: 4. The CDR3 DNA sequence: TGTGCCAGTAGTGGTACAGGGGGCTATCAGCCCCAGCATTTT. Translating it yields CASSGTGGYQPQHF. The whole variable domain, remainder taken from reference TRBV19 and TRBJ1-5, is DGGITQSPKYLFRKEGQNVTLSCEQNLNHDAMYWYRQDPGQGLRLIYYSQIVNDFQKGDIAEGYSVSREKKESFPLTVTSAQKNPTAFYLCASSGTGGYQPQHFGDGTRLSIL.

The chain is built from TRBV6-5 and TRBJ2-7; TRBD2 matches 9 bases. Per the germline V gene, CDR1 is MNHEY and CDR2 is SVGAGI. The CDR3 runs 15 residues. V was pared by 2 bases and J by 7 bases, with 9 bases of the junction left unmatched. The CDR3 loop is CASSYEAGGPGEQYF. The CDR3 DNA is TGTGCCAGCAGTTACGAAGCGGGGGGACCGGGGGAGCAGTACTTC.

The chain is built from TRBV5-3 and TRBJ1-6; no firm D call. TRBV5-3 qualifies as an ORF whose function is uncertain. This CDR3 contains 13 residues. The V end lost 5 bases, the J end lost 9 bases, and 12 bases lay between the germline ends. CDR3 nucleotides: TGTGCCAGAAGACCCGTTGTAGGTTCACCCCTCCACTTT. It encodes CARRPVVGSPLHF.

The V and J genes are TRBV6-5 and TRBJ2-1; 8 nucleotides align to TRBD1. V gave up 6 bases and J gave up 8 bases; unmatched junction bases: 12. Germline V lookup: CDR1 MNHEY, CDR2 SVGAGI. The CDR3 sequence is 15 residues long. The CDR3 loop is CASSRAGQGRYEQFF. The CDR3 bases are TGTGCCAGCAGCCGTGCCGGACAGGGCAGGTATGAGCAGTTCTTC.

This clone was picked up one time. The V call is TRBV4-3, the J call TRBJ2-1; TRBD1 aligns across 10 bases. This CDR3 has 14 amino acids. The V gene end was trimmed by 4 bases and the J gene end by 8 bases; junction bases not matched to a gene: 5. Germline assignment: CDR1 LGHNA and CDR2 YSLEER. CDR3 amino acids: CASSRGQGFHEQFF. CDR3 DNA sequence: TGCGCCAGCAGCCGGGGACAGGGGTTCCATGAGCAGTTCTTC.

CDR3 nucleotides: TGTGCCAGCAGCTTGACAGGGCGGGAGCAGTACTTC. Amino acids: CASSLTGREQYF. This rearrangement joins TRBV5-6 to TRBJ2-7, with D tentatively TRBD1 (6 bases). Germline V gene lookup returns CDR1 SGHDT and CDR2 YYEEEE. The germline V and J ends were trimmed by 1 base and 7 bases, with 9 bases remaining between them. The CDR3 runs 12 residues.

The chain recombines TRBV6-5 with TRBJ1-6; D possibly corresponds to TRBD1 (5 bases). CDR1 is MNHEY, CDR2 SVGAGI, per germline. The CDR3 sequence is 11 residues long. Between the trimmed V and J ends, which lost 8 bases and 13 bases, there was a span of 12 bases. The CDR3 region has the DNA TGTGCCAGCCAAGGGGAGGGGCCCCTCCACTTT. Residues: CASQGEGPLHF.

This chain links TRBV12-3 or TRBV12-4 with TRBJ2-7, with TRBD1 as a possible D gene (5 bases). The CDR3 is 13 residues long. The germline V and J ends were trimmed by 1 base and 5 bases, with 9 bases remaining between them. The DNA of the CDR3 is TGTGCCAGCAGTTTAGGCAGGGTGCACGAGCAGTACTTC. It is translated as CASSLGRVHEQYF.

This chain uses TRBV18 with TRBJ2-7; the match to TRBD2 covers 11 bases. This CDR3 is built from 16 residues. V shed 2 bases, J shed 5 bases, and the junction held 8 bases outside the gene matches. The germline V gene encodes CDR1 KGHSH and CDR2 LQKENI. CDR3 nucleotide sequence: TGTGCCAGCTCACCATACCTAGCGGGGGGCGTCCACGAGCAGTACTTC. Its protein is CASSPYLAGGVHEQYF.